This record concerns one T cell receptor (beta chain) sequence. The entry originates in a study of T cells in Graves' hyperthyroidism and ophthalmopathy. Patients aged 18 to 65 with hyperthyroidism were newly diagnosed, with duration under 2 months. TCR beta CDR3 sequences were amplified from RNA transcripts. The TCR CDR3 first-round RT-PCR relied on the HTBI primer set. TCRdb re-derived calls from the multiplex PCR reads in MiXCR, one entry per CDR3 protein. The data hold 300,000 to 450,000 distinct CDR3 sequences, with approximately 13% observed a single time. The TCR sequence derives from a man aged 30-40 years with Graves' hyperthyroidism that later progressed to Graves' ophthalmopathy. The sample comprised blood.

The CDR3 DNA is TGTGCCACCAGAAAAAGTACCGTGCAACAAGAGACCCAGTACTTC. Amino acids: CATRKSTVQQETQYF. The chain employs TRBV24-1 and TRBJ2-5; no reliable D call. Trimming took off 7 bases at V and 2 bases at J, with 16 bases between the two ends. The CDR3 extends over 15 amino acids. Germline loops: CDR1 KGHDR, CDR2 SFDVKD.